This T cell receptor (beta chain) was recorded in a study of T cells in Graves' hyperthyroidism and ophthalmopathy. Findings and limits, study-wide: The model identified upcoming ophthalmopathy a median 6.5 months ahead of onset. Most clonotypes expanded in thyroid above 0.001 were likewise present in blood.

Authors of the study amplified TCR beta CDR3 regions from RNA transcripts. The HTBI primer set was used in a first-round RT-PCR of the TCR CDR3. TCRdb called the multiplex PCR reads again in MiXCR, with one record for every CDR3 protein. Of around 190,000 distinct CDR3 sequences detected, about 18% appear once; the ten largest clones hold around 27%. Germline V gene sequence: CDR1 SGDLS, CDR2 YYNGEE. CDR3 length: 13 residues. The ends were cut back, 0 bases at V and 8 bases at J, with 11 bases in the middle. This clonotype occurred many times. Antigen: not known. Newly diagnosed hyperthyroidism, duration under 2 months, in patients aged 18 to 65. The PBMCs were sourced from fresh peripheral blood (approximately 9 ml).

This receptor was obtained from a woman between 45 and 60 years old with Graves' hyperthyroidism. Sequencing was done on a sample of blood. V gene TRBV9 combines with J gene TRBJ1-2; the D gene is possibly TRBD1 (5 bases). The DNA for the CDR3 is TGTGCCAGCAGCGTAGGTGTCCCAGGGGGCTACACCTTC. This sequence encodes CASSVGVPGGYTF.